This note documents a single TCR beta chain sequence. The antigen it recognizes is unknown. No clone much larger than this one lies a single base away; base qualities are absent. This specimen comes from a study of shared clonotypes between healthy human individuals (dated by TCRdb to 2020 to 2022). In the study overall: A couple of women and three men aged 18 to 49 years were included in the cohort. Per donor, three plates each were used for CD4 naive and CD4 memory, two for CD8 naive, and one for CD8 memory. Blood TCR repertoires of roughly five healthy adults were deeply sequenced to estimate repertoire size and the extent of clonotype sharing between individuals. To increase sequencing depth and limit assay-specific biases, TCR repertoire library preparation and sequencing were carried out by different laboratories using diverse techniques. Each donor's leukapheresis produced roughly between roughly 0.85 and 9 billion PBMCs. The study at large found these results: Higher generation probabilities were observed for clonotypes shared by all four sorted-subset donors than for non-shared clonotypes. The genetic and exposure-history diversity represented was limited by the small number of donors. Pairwise subsampling led to the expectation that sequencing depth would affect the degree of clonotype sharing among donors. Sampling was limited to blood, and TCR repertoires in tissue likely differ from TCR repertoires in blood. When a handful of donors were compared, the shared fraction of clonotypes was 5% to 6.5% for naive CD4, 3% to 4% for naive CD8, more than 2% for memory CD4, and roughly 0.4% for memory CD8. Naive subsets generally had larger estimated clonotype richness than memory subsets did. Incomplete sequencing was indicated by rarefaction of sorted-subset datasets, despite the large sequencing depth.

Donors were healthy HIV-negative adults with no recently reported acute infections or vaccinations. Every donor was a Caucasian adult residing in Nashville, Tennessee, USA. CD4+ T cells were enriched by magnetic negative selection; naive cells were then positively selected on CD45RA, and the negative fraction formed the memory subset. Blood was obtained by leukapheresis, after which PBMCs were separated by Ficoll-Histopaque density gradient centrifugation and cryopreserved in liquid nitrogen vapor phase. Purity and quantity of every magnetically sorted T cell population were checked by analytical flow cytometry. From each sorted fraction, genomic DNA was isolated and quantified by UV absorbance on a Nanodrop 2000c. Reading the germline V gene (reference sequence) gives CDR1 SGHNT and CDR2 YYREEE. Germline trimming: 2 bases from V, 6 bases from J; junction bases outside gene matches: 4. Its CDR3 holds 13 amino acids, cysteine through phenylalanine. Of all the DNA, just the CDR3 is kept, 39 bases in frame from base 1.

TCR CDR3 regions were amplified from genomic DNA by multiplex PCR using the deep immunoSEQ assay. For each cell subset, the extracted genomic DNA was distributed evenly across all wells of several immunoSEQ 96-well plates, and each plate served as one replicate. For sorted subsets, roughly 190 ng of genomic DNA, equivalent to 25,000 to 35,000 T cell genomes, went into each replicate PCR. Purified libraries were quantified with a Qubit 3.0 fluorometer, sized on a Bioanalyzer 2100, and re-quantified with the KAPA Library Quantification kit. Each immunoSEQ 96-well plate was sequenced on its own single-read 150-cycle Illumina NextSeq 550 flow cell. Under the source paper's analysis protocol: The immunoSEQ output contained only junctional sequences without quality scores, so filtering could not match that applied to full-length reads. Sequences were annotated with PyIR, a Python wrapper for IgBLAST v1.9, using IMGT germline references to assign V/J genes and CDR3. Any read was removed if the V/J assignment was weak (E-value above 1e-6), the CDR3 was missing, or the read contained stop codons, out-of-frame junctions, or ambiguous translated residues. V3J clonotypes were defined as sequences sharing an identical inferred V gene, J gene, and CDR3 amino acid sequence. Percentage overlap between repertoires was computed as shared unique clonotypes divided by the size of the smaller repertoire. Repertoire richness was assessed with RTK rarefaction, the Chao1 estimator, and Recon v2.1 estimates of unobserved clonotypes. Generation probabilities for all TCRbeta clonotypes obtained by the gDNA method from a handful of donors were computed using OLGA. Held by TCRdb, this immuneACCESS table contains in-frame sequences only and omits some clones. Under half of the omission traces to an unresolved V gene where checked; the cause of the rest is unknown. The V and J calls and the clone size are those of that table, but D and trimming were determined from the DNA. The sample profile shows 2,500,000 or so clones; 80% to 95% of them were found once. The ten largest clones capture about 0.41% of the sample.

The chain is assembled from TRBV5-4 and TRBJ1-2; TRBD1 fits 7 bases in the junction. The sequenced sample was naive CD4+ T cells from PBMCs. Reading the label with the study, this specimen's cell subset or site is: CD45RA+ positively selected. The TCR comes from a man aged 18 to 29 in good health. Some clones in this sample may be carry-over from other donors' samples. CDR3 loop: CASSFWTGDGYTF. DNA sequence: TGTGCCAGCAGCTTTTGGACAGGTGATGGCTACACCTTC.